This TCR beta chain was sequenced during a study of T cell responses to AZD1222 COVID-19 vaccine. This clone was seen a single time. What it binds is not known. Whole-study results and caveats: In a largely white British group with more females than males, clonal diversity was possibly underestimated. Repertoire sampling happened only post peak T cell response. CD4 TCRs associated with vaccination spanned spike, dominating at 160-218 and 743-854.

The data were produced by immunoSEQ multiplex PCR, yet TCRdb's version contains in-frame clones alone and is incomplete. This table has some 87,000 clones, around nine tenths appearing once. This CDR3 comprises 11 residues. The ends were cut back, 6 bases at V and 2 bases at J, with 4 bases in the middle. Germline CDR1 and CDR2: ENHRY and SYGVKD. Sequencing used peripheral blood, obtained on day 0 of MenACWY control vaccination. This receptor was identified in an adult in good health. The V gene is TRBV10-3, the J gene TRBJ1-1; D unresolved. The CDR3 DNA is TGTGCCATCAGGGGAAACACTGAAGCTTTCTTT. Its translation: CAIRGNTEAFF.